The rows below give T cell receptor beta chains drawn from one sample of a study of early T cells in non-severe SARS-CoV-2 infection. A single record per CDR3 protein comes from TCRdb applying MiXCR to the 5' RACE reads. The sample holds tens of thousands of distinct CDR3 sequences, about 4.7% seen once. Sequenced: whole blood. The source is an adult who was a healthcare worker with PCR-confirmed SARS-CoV-2 infection or an uninfected control (not recorded which). CDR3s include the opening cysteine and the closing phenylalanine or tryptophan.

CDR3 length: 14; J gene: TRBJ2-1; V gene: TRBV11-2; CDR3 protein: CASSTRTPLDEQFF
CDR3 length: 14; J gene: TRBJ2-5; V gene: TRBV6-6; CDR3 protein: CASSYSNREETQYF
CDR3 length: 15; J gene: TRBJ2-4; V gene: TRBV20-1; CDR3 protein: CSARGQGADKNIQYF
CDR3 length: 13; J gene: TRBJ2-3; V gene: TRBV5-1; CDR3 protein: CASSVYSTDTQYF
CDR3 length: 15; J gene: TRBJ2-2; V gene: TRBV6-2/TRBV6-3; CDR3 protein: CASSGLEEDTGELFF
CDR3 length: 15; J gene: TRBJ2-3; V gene: TRBV12-3/TRBV12-4; CDR3 protein: CASSLSAGAGDTQYF
CDR3 length: 14; J gene: TRBJ2-2; V gene: TRBV2; CDR3 protein: CASRAQGTTGELFF
CDR3 length: 15; J gene: TRBJ1-6; V gene: TRBV11-2; CDR3 protein: CASSLGQGYRSPLHF
CDR3 length: 15; J gene: TRBJ2-7; V gene: TRBV20-1; CDR3 protein: CSARDSGTANYEQYF
CDR3 length: 15; J gene: TRBJ1-2; V gene: TRBV4-3; CDR3 protein: CASSQGPGASYGYTF
CDR3 length: 15; J gene: TRBJ1-2; V gene: TRBV10-3; CDR3 protein: CAISEGRQGDYGYTF
CDR3 length: 14; J gene: TRBJ2-7; V gene: TRBV29-1; CDR3 protein: CSVDPGQGLHEQYF
CDR3 length: 15; J gene: TRBJ2-2; V gene: TRBV19; CDR3 protein: CASSMGQGYTGELFF
CDR3 length: 15; J gene: TRBJ2-7; V gene: TRBV25-1; CDR3 protein: CASSDQTGFTYEQYF
CDR3 length: 12; J gene: TRBJ1-2; V gene: TRBV9; CDR3 protein: CASTPSNYGYTF
CDR3 length: 12; J gene: TRBJ1-5; V gene: TRBV6-2/TRBV6-3; CDR3 protein: CATQGGYQPQHF
CDR3 length: 13; J gene: TRBJ2-7; V gene: TRBV3-1; CDR3 protein: CASSQGLGYEQYF
CDR3 length: 15; J gene: TRBJ1-2; V gene: TRBV29-1; CDR3 protein: CSVEDGTGILYGYTF
CDR3 length: 14; J gene: TRBJ1-3; V gene: TRBV19; CDR3 protein: CASSTGNTGNTIYF
CDR3 length: 16; J gene: TRBJ2-7; V gene: TRBV29-1; CDR3 protein: CSVVGGPSLSSYEQYF
CDR3 length: 17; J gene: TRBJ2-4; V gene: TRBV12-3/TRBV12-4; CDR3 protein: CASSLRGSGGSGNIQYF
CDR3 length: 16; J gene: TRBJ1-6; V gene: TRBV19; CDR3 protein: CASSPLTGYRNSPLHF